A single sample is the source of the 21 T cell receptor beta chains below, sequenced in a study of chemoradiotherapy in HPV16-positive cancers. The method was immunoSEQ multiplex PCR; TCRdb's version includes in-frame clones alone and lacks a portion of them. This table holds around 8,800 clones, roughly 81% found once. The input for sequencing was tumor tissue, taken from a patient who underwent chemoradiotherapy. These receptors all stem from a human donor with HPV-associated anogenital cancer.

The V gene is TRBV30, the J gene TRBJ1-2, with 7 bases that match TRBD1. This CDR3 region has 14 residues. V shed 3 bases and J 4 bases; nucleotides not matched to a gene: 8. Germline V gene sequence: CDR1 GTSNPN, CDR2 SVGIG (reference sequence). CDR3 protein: CAWRGQGGFYGYTF. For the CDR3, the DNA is TGTGCCTGGAGGGGGCAGGGGGGATTCTATGGCTACACCTTC.

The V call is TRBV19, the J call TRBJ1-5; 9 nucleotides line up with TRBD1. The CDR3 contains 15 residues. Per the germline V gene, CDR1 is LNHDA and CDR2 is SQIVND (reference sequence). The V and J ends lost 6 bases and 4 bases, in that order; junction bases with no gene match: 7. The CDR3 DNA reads TGTGCCAGTAGAACAGGGGGCGCGGGAAATCAGCCCCAGCATTTT. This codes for CASRTGGAGNQPQHF. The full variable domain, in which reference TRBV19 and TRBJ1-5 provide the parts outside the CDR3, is DGGITQSPKYLFRKEGQNVTLSCEQNLNHDAMYWYRQDPGQGLRLIYYSQIVNDFQKGDIAEGYSVSREKKESFPLTVTSAQKNPTAFYLCASRTGGAGNQPQHFGDGTRLSIL.

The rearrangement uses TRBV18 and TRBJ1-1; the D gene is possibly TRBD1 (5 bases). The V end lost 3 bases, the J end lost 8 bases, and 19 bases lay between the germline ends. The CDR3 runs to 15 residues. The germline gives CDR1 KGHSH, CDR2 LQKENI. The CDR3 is CASSPRDQAITEAFF. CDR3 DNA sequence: TGTGCCAGCTCACCTCGGGACCAGGCCATCACCGAAGCTTTCTTT.

CDR3 DNA sequence: TGTGCCAGCAGCTTAGCGCCCCGCCTGGAGGAAAAACTGTTTTTT. It is translated as CASSLAPRLEEKLFF. V is TRBV7-8 and J is TRBJ1-4, with D hard to call. Between the trimmed V and J ends, which lost 0 bases and 8 bases, there was a span of 13 bases. Germline V gene data show CDR1 as SGHVS and CDR2 as FQNEAQ. There are 15 residues in the CDR3.

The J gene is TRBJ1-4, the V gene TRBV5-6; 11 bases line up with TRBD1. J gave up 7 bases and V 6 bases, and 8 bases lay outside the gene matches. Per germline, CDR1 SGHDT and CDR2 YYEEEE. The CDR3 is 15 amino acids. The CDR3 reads CASNTLGTGGEKLFF. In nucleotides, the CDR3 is TGTGCCAGCAACACACTCGGGACAGGGGGTGAAAAACTGTTTTTT.

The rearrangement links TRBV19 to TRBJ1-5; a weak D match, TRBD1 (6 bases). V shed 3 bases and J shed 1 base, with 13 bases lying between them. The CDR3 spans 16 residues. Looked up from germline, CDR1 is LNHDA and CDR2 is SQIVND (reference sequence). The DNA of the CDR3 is TGTGCCAGTAGTATGGTTCTGGGGGGCAGCAATCAGCCCCAGCATTTT. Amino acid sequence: CASSMVLGGSNQPQHF.

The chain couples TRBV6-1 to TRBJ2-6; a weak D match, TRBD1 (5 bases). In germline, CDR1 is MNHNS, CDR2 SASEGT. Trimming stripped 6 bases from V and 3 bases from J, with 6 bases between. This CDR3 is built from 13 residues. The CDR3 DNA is TGTGCCAGCAGAGGGGTTGGGGCCAACGTCCTGACTTTC. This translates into CASRGVGANVLTF.

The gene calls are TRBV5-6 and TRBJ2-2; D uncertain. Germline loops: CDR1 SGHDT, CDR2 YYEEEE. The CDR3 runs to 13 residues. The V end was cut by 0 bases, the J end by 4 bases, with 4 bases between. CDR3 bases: TGTGCCAGCAGCTTGGCTGGCACCGGGGAGCTGTTTTTT. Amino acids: CASSLAGTGELFF.

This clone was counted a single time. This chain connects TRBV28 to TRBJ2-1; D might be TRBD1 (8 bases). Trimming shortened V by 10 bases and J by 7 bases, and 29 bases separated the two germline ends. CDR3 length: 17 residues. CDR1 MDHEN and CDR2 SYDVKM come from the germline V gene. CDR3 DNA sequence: TGTGCCATTCCTTATGGGGGGGGCAGGGGGCTCGGGAATGAGCAGTTCTTC. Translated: CAIPYGGGRGLGNEQFF.

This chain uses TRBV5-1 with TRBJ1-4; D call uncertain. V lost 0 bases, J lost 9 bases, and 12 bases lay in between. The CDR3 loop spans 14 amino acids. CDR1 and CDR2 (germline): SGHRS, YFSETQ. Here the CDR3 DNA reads TGCGCCAGCAGCTTGGGAGGCGAGGGTAAAAAACTGTTTTTT. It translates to CASSLGGEGKKLFF. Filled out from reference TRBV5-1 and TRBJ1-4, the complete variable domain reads KAGVTQTPRYLIKTRGQQVTLSCSPISGHRSVSWYQQTPGQGLQFLFEYFSETQRNKGNFPGRFSGRQFSNSRSEMNVSTLELGDSALYLCASSLGGEGKKLFFGSGTQLSVL.

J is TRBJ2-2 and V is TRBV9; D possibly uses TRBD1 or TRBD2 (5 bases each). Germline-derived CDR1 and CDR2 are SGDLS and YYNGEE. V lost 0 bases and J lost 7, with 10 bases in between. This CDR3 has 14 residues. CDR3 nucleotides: TGTGCCAGCAGCGTAGAAGGGGCGGGCGGGGAGCTGTTTTTT. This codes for CASSVEGAGGELFF. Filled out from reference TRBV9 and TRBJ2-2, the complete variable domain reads DSGVTQTPKHLITATGQRVTLRCSPRSGDLSVYWYQQSLDQGLQFLIQYYNGEERAKGNILERFSAQQFPDLHSELNLSSLELGDSALYFCASSVEGAGGELFFGEGSRLTVL.

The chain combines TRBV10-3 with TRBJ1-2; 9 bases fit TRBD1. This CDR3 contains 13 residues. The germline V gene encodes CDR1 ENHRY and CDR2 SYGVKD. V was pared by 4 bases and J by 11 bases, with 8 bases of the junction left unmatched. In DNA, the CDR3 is TGTGCCATCAGTGCGGGACAGGGCTTTGGATACACCTTC. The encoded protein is CAISAGQGFGYTF.

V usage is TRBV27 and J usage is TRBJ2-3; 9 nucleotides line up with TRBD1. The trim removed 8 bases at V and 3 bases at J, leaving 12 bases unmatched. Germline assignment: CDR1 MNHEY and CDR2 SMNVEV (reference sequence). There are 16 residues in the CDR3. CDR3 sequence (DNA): TGTGCCAGCGCTTCCGGGACAGGGTGGAGTACAGATACGCAGTATTTT. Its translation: CASASGTGWSTDTQYF.

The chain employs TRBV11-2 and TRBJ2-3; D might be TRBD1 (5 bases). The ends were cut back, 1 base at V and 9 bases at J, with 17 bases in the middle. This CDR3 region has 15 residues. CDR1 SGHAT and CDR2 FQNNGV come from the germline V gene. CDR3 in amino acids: CASSLVVERGRTQYF. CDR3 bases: TGTGCCAGCAGCTTAGTTGTCGAAAGGGGAAGAACGCAGTATTTT.

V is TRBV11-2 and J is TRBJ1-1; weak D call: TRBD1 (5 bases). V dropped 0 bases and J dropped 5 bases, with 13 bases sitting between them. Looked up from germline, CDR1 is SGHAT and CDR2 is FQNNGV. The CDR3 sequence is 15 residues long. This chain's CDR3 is CASSLEGRWRTEAFF. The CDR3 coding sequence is TGTGCCAGCAGCTTAGAGGGACGATGGAGGACTGAAGCTTTCTTT.

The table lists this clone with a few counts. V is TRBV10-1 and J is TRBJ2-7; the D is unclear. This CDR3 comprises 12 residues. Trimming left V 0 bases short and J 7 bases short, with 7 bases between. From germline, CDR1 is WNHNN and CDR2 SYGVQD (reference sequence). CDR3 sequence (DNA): TGCGCCAGCAGTGAGTCGGTGACGGAGCAGTACTTC. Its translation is CASSESVTEQYF.

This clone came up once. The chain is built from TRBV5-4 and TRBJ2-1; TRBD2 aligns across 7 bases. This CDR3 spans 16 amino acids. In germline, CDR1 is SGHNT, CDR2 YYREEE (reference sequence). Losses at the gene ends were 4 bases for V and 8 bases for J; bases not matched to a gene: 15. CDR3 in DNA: TGTGCCAGCAGCCGGGAGGTTACGGGATTGAGCTATGAGCAGTTCTTC. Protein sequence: CASSREVTGLSYEQFF.

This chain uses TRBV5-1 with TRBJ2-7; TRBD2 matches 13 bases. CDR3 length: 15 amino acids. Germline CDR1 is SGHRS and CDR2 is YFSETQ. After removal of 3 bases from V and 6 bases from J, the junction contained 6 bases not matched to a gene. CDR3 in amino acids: CASSYGLAGVSEQYF. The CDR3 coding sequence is TGCGCCAGCAGCTATGGACTAGCGGGAGTCTCCGAGCAGTACTTC. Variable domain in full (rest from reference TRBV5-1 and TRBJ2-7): KAGVTQTPRYLIKTRGQQVTLSCSPISGHRSVSWYQQTPGQGLQFLFEYFSETQRNKGNFPGRFSGRQFSNSRSEMNVSTLELGDSALYLCASSYGLAGVSEQYFGPGTRLTVT.

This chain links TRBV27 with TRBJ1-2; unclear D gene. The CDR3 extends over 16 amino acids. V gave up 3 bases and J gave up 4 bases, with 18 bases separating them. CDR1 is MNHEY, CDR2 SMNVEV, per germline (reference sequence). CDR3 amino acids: CASSFNPSPGGYGYTF. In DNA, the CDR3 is TGTGCCAGCAGTTTTAACCCCAGCCCTGGAGGCTATGGCTACACCTTC.

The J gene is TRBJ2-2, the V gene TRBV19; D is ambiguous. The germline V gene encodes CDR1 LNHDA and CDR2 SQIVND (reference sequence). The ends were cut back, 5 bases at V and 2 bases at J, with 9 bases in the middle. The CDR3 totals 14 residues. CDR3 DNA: TGTGCCAGTAGTTTCCAGGCAAACACCGGGGAGCTGTTTTTT. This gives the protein CASSFQANTGELFF.

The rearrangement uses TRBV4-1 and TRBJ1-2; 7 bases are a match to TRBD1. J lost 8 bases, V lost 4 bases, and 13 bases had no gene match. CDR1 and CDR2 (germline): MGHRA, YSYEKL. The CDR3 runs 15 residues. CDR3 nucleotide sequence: TGCGCCAGCAGCCGTGGGACAGCCGGAGGAGAAGGCTACACCTTC. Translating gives CASSRGTAGGEGYTF.